This TCR beta chain was found in a study of CD8 T cells in Susac syndrome. Study results and limitations: As the study acknowledged, the number of individuals who were part of its TCR sequencing and HLA analysis was relatively small.

On this clonotype: The antigen remains unidentified.

An input of about 0.5 to 1 ug of RNA was subjected to reverse transcription using random hexamers. The method of amplification for TCR beta CDR3 was immunoSEQ multiplex PCR, covering 54 Vbeta and 13 Jbeta. Each CDR3 protein is one row after TCRdb ran MiXCR on the immunoSEQ multiplex PCR reads. Of under 55,000 distinct CDR3 sequences listed, 93% are singletons. From blood CD8+ and CD4+ T cells, the TCR beta chain was sequenced. Per the germline V gene, CDR1 is LGHNA and CDR2 is YNFKEQ. Trimming took 0 bases from V and 4 from J, leaving 11 bases between them. This CDR3 has 15 amino acids. The receptor was derived from a human donor with multiple sclerosis. This sequence joins TRBV4-2 and TRBJ2-3, with unresolved D. Sequencing input: CD8+ T cells from PBMCs. In DNA, the CDR3 is TGTGCCAGCAGCCAAGAAAGGCGAGAGGCAGATACGCAGTATTTT. Protein product: CASSQERREADTQYF.